The 20 T cell receptor beta chains listed next were all sequenced from one sample in a study of cytomegalovirus exposure and HLA in healthy donors (dated by TCRdb to the late 2010s). Library generation was performed with the immunoSEQ multiplex PCR assay. The multiplex PCR relied on a mix of 60 forward primers for TCR Vbeta segments and 13 reverse primers for TCR Jbeta segments. The table was pulled from immuneACCESS by TCRdb, which kept in-frame rearrangements only. Such tables lose some clones; where checked, under half of the loss comes from unresolved V genes, and the rest has no known cause. Across this sample there are some 99,000 clones, with around 81% seen only once. The biggest ten clones account for roughly 2.2% of the sample. The sample taken for sequencing was PBMCs. The receptor source for this set is a woman in her thirties in good health and CMV-seronegative.

The chain is built from TRBV5-4 and TRBJ2-1; TRBD2 agrees at 9 bases. This CDR3 region has 16 residues. The germline CDR1 and CDR2 sequences are SGHNT and YYREEE (reference sequence). J was trimmed by 2 bases and V by 0 bases; bases with no gene match: 3. The CDR3: CASSLVRLAAYNEQFF. The CDR3 coding sequence is TGTGCCAGCAGCTTGGTAAGACTAGCGGCCTACAATGAGCAGTTCTTC.

J is TRBJ2-7 and V is TRBV4-1, with TRBD2 matching 10 bases. Germline V gene sequence: CDR1 MGHRA, CDR2 YSYEKL. Trimming cost V 4 bases and J 4 bases; bases outside gene matches: 7. The CDR3 runs to 15 residues. CDR3 protein: CASSLGLAGAYEQYF. CDR3 nucleotide sequence: TGCGCCAGCAGCCTTGGGCTAGCGGGAGCTTACGAGCAGTACTTC.

Written as DNA, the CDR3 is TGTGCCATCAGTGGTAACGGGGACACCCTCCACTTT. Translation gives CAISGNGDTLHF. V and J are TRBV10-3 and TRBJ1-6; maybe TRBD1 (6 bases). The CDR3 consists of 12 residues. Deletions cut 4 bases from V and 14 bases from J, with 12 bases between. The V gene's germline CDR1 is ENHRY and CDR2 SYGVKD.

This chain connects TRBV5-4 to TRBJ1-1; the D is unclear. The CDR3 length is 13 residues. V was trimmed by 1 base and J by 3 bases, leaving 7 bases between them. CDR1 and CDR2 from the germline V gene are SGHNT and YYREEE (reference sequence). CDR3 loop: CASSLTGDTEAFF. The CDR3 DNA follows: TGTGCCAGCAGCTTGACCGGAGACACTGAAGCTTTCTTT.

J is TRBJ2-1 and V is TRBV5-8; TRBD2 agrees at 9 bases. This CDR3 spans 15 amino acids. V lost 0 bases and J lost 6; bases outside the gene matches: 4. The germline V gene has CDR1 SGHTS and CDR2 YDEGEE. The CDR3 bases are TGTGCCAGCAGCTTGGGGGTAGCGGGAGTCAATGAGCAGTTCTTC. Translating it yields CASSLGVAGVNEQFF.

V usage is TRBV9 and J usage is TRBJ2-7, with 9 nucleotides matching TRBD2. Germline V gives CDR1 SGDLS, CDR2 YYNGEE. The V and J ends lost 3 bases and 7 bases, in that order; junction bases with no gene match: 11. The CDR3 sequence is 15 residues long. The chain's CDR3 is CASSALAGSGWEQYF. The DNA for the CDR3 is TGTGCCAGCAGCGCGCTAGCGGGGTCCGGGTGGGAGCAGTACTTC.

This chain joins TRBV5-4 and TRBJ2-2; TRBD2 matches 12 bases. The CDR3 contains 18 residues. Unmatched junction bases numbered 7, after V lost 0 bases and J lost 4 bases. CDR1 and CDR2 from the germline V gene are SGHNT and YYREEE (reference sequence). This chain's CDR3 is CASSLALLAGGLTGELFF. DNA for the CDR3: TGTGCCAGCAGCTTGGCCCTCCTAGCGGGAGGGCTCACCGGGGAGCTGTTTTTT.

The V gene is TRBV2, the J gene TRBJ1-5; D not resolved. Deletions cut 2 bases from V and 8 bases from J, with 10 bases between. Germline values: CDR1 SNHLY, CDR2 FYNNEI. The length of the CDR3 is 13 residues. For the CDR3, the DNA is TGTGCCAGCAGTGAAATAGAGGAGGAGCCCCAGCATTTT. Translated: CASSEIEEEPQHF.

V and J are TRBV28 and TRBJ1-4; TRBD1 matches at 7 bases. The CDR3 length is 16 residues. Germline V lookup: CDR1 MDHEN, CDR2 SYDVKM. Trimming took 5 bases from V and 7 from J; bases not matched to a gene: 13. The CDR3 DNA reads as TGTGCCAGCAGTGAAATACAGGGGCCTGACGGTGAAAAACTGTTTTTT. It is translated as CASSEIQGPDGEKLFF.

The chain has TRBV10-3 and TRBJ1-5; no firm D call. The CDR3 covers 12 residues. Germline CDR1 ENHRY, CDR2 SYGVKD. Trimming left V 3 bases short and J 6 bases short, with 6 bases between. The chain's CDR3 is CAISDYSQPQHF. Here the CDR3 DNA reads TGTGCCATCAGTGACTATAGTCAGCCCCAGCATTTT.

This chain connects TRBV7-9 to TRBJ1-1; tentative D call: TRBD1 (5 bases). CDR3 length: 14 amino acids. The germline V and J ends were trimmed by 0 bases and 6 bases, with 11 bases remaining between them. Germline V CDR1 and CDR2: SEHNR, FQNEAQ (reference sequence). The CDR3 is CASSLADKIAEAFF. As DNA, the CDR3 is TGTGCCAGCAGCTTAGCGGACAAGATCGCTGAAGCTTTCTTT.

In this sample, this clone turned up once. J is TRBJ2-7 and V is TRBV2, with a weak D call TRBD2 (6 bases). Trimming shortened V by 3 bases and J by 4 bases, and 16 bases separated the two germline ends. Germline values: CDR1 SNHLY, CDR2 FYNNEI. There are 15 residues in the CDR3. Here the CDR3 reads CASSESWGEAYEQYF. CDR3 sequence (DNA): TGTGCCAGCAGTGAGTCTTGGGGGGAAGCGTACGAGCAGTACTTC.

The CDR3 reads CASRPSGYNMNTEAFF. Here the CDR3 DNA reads TGCGCCAGCAGACCCTCAGGTTATAACATGAACACTGAAGCTTTCTTT. The rearrangement links TRBV10-1 to TRBJ1-1, with no clear D. The CDR3 consists of 16 residues. CDR1 is WNHNN, CDR2 SYGVQD, per germline (reference sequence). V shed 6 bases and J shed 0 bases, with 17 bases lying between them.

CDR3 amino acids: CASSTSSGWVRNGELFF. The DNA for the CDR3 is TGTGCCAGTAGTACCTCCTCAGGGTGGGTTCGAAACGGGGAGCTGTTTTTT. The chain recombines TRBV19 with TRBJ2-2, with D perhaps matching TRBD1 (5 bases). V lost 4 bases to trimming and J lost 7 bases, with 22 bases between them. The CDR3 is made up of 17 amino acids. CDR1 and CDR2 (germline): LNHDA, SQIVND (reference sequence).

V is TRBV14 and J is TRBJ2-5, with D possibly matching TRBD1 (6 bases). This CDR3 is built from 16 residues. Germline CDR1 reads SGHDN; CDR2 reads FVKESK. V dropped 0 bases and J dropped 2 bases, with 13 bases sitting between them. The CDR3, as DNA: TGTGCCAGCAGCCAAGATAGACAGGCCCTTCAAGAGACCCAGTACTTC. It encodes CASSQDRQALQETQYF.

The rearrangement joins TRBV5-5 to TRBJ1-3; no firm D call. The CDR3 consists of 14 residues. Germline CDR1 SGHKS, CDR2 YYEKEE (reference sequence). Trimming took 3 bases from V and 7 from J, leaving 14 bases between them. CDR3 sequence: CASSWMVLGNTIYF. The DNA for the CDR3 is TGTGCCAGCAGCTGGATGGTTCTCGGGAACACCATATATTTT.

Turning to this clone: The junction differs from germline at one of its ends, possibly a read error. The chain links TRBV7-8 to TRBJ1-2, with D perhaps matching TRBD1 (5 bases). This CDR3 region has 15 residues. Germline loops: CDR1 SGHVS, CDR2 FQNEAQ. The CDR3 protein is CASSLSNTGGRGYTF. Written as DNA, the CDR3 is TGTGCTAGCAGCTTAAGTAACACGGGGGGTCGTGGCTACACCTTC.

The rearrangement uses TRBV27 and TRBJ2-7; D is perhaps TRBD1 (5 bases). CDR1 MNHEY and CDR2 SMNVEV come from the germline V gene (reference sequence). CDR3 length: 15 amino acids. V lost 0 bases to trimming and J lost 4 bases, with 13 bases between them. As DNA, the CDR3 is TGTGCCAGCAGTTTATCGAAGTCAGGGCGGTACGAGCAGTACTTC. Amino acid sequence: CASSLSKSGRYEQYF.

This chain links TRBV9 with TRBJ1-2, with a tentative D call TRBD1 (5 bases). The CDR3 has 13 residues. Trimming left V 3 bases short and J 4 bases short, with 10 bases between. CDR1 is SGDLS, CDR2 YYNGEE, per germline. In DNA, the CDR3 is TGTGCCAGCAGCGCCGGCAGGGTCTATGGCTACACCTTC. Amino acid sequence: CASSAGRVYGYTF.

The V gene is TRBV5-4, the J gene TRBJ2-1, with 12 bases identical to TRBD2. V lost 4 bases and J lost 7; bases outside the gene matches: 9. Germline CDR1 and CDR2: SGHNT and YYREEE (reference sequence). The CDR3 is 16 residues long. The CDR3 is CASSRSSGRAGNEQFF. The CDR3 DNA is TGTGCCAGCAGCCGCTCTAGCGGGAGGGCCGGAAATGAGCAGTTCTTC.